The rows below give T cell receptor beta chains drawn from one sample of a study of cytomegalovirus exposure and HLA in healthy donors. The method was immunoSEQ multiplex PCR; TCRdb's version includes in-frame clones alone and lacks a portion of them. The repertoire includes 90,000 to 110,000 clones, roughly 70% of them detected once, and around 5.4% sits in the top ten. Input material: PBMCs. The receptors derive from a woman aged 70 to 79 in good health and CMV-seropositive. Both conserved end residues are part of each CDR3. Fields, in order: J gene, D gene, V gene, CDR3 length, CDR3 protein. A D gene is named only where the DNA matches it firmly.

J: TRBJ1-4; D: TRBD1; V: TRBV5-6; length: 15; CDR3: CASSYDRARGEKLFF
J: TRBJ2-1; D: TRBD2; V: TRBV30; length: 17; CDR3: CAWSVQVISGFYNEQFF
J: TRBJ1-2; D: -; V: TRBV5-8; length: 13; CDR3: CASSLRQVSGYTF
J: TRBJ2-1; D: TRBD1; V: TRBV6-5; length: 16; CDR3: CASSYSPLTGDNEQFF
J: TRBJ2-3; D: -; V: TRBV6-6; length: 12; CDR3: CASSVLLDTQYF
J: TRBJ2-5; D: -; V: TRBV30; length: 13; CDR3: CAWSVGTGETQYF
J: TRBJ2-5; D: TRBD2; V: TRBV7-9; length: 18; CDR3: CASSSANFGTSGQETQYF
J: TRBJ1-2; D: TRBD1; V: TRBV25-1; length: 14; CDR3: CASSLGTGAGGYTF
J: TRBJ2-6; D: -; V: TRBV30; length: 14; CDR3: CAWDSSSGANVLTF
J: TRBJ1-1; D: -; V: TRBV7-9; length: 14; CDR3: CASSLTTVNTEAFF
J: TRBJ2-5; D: TRBD2; V: TRBV6-6; length: 14; CDR3: CASRPSGVQETQYF
J: TRBJ2-7; D: TRBD2; V: TRBV30; length: 15; CDR3: CAWSGGDGGAYEQYF
J: TRBJ1-1; D: -; V: TRBV7-9; length: 15; CDR3: CASSFGYRGNTEAFF
J: TRBJ1-1; D: -; V: TRBV25-1; length: 13; CDR3: CASLKAGNTEAFF
J: TRBJ1-1; D: TRBD1; V: TRBV10-2; length: 14; CDR3: CASSDGTGRSEAFF
J: TRBJ1-2; D: TRBD1; V: TRBV10-3; length: 15; CDR3: CAISVGGQTSYGYTF
J: TRBJ1-1; D: -; V: TRBV27; length: 14; CDR3: CASSSTGLNTEAFF
J: TRBJ2-3; D: -; V: TRBV5-1; length: 15; CDR3: CASSLGGQSTDTQYF
J: TRBJ1-2; D: -; V: TRBV21-1; length: 12; CDR3: CASTQEPRGYTF
J: TRBJ1-5; D: -; V: TRBV19; length: 15; CDR3: CASSIWQDSNQPQHF
J: TRBJ1-3; D: -; V: TRBV29-1; length: 13; CDR3: CSVEAGSGNTIYF
J: TRBJ2-5; D: TRBD2; V: TRBV2; length: 15; CDR3: CASSSLAGGGETQYF
J: TRBJ1-6; D: -; V: TRBV25-1; length: 15; CDR3: CASSATAGGDSPLHF
J: TRBJ2-1; D: -; V: TRBV7-6; length: 13; CDR3: CASSLGQYNEQFF
J: TRBJ2-1; D: TRBD2; V: TRBV5-1; length: 15; CDR3: CACGLAGFSYNEQFF
J: TRBJ1-5; D: TRBD1; V: TRBV11-2; length: 17; CDR3: CASSGTPTGDSNQPQHF
J: TRBJ1-1; D: -; V: TRBV7-2; length: 15; CDR3: CASSFLGHENTEAFF
J: TRBJ1-1; D: TRBD1; V: TRBV30; length: 15; CDR3: CAWSAQGTGNTEAFF
J: TRBJ1-2; D: -; V: TRBV5-6; length: 16; CDR3: CASSLGMMAQNYGYTF
J: TRBJ1-1; D: -; V: TRBV6-5; length: 14; CDR3: CASSQDRRNTEAFF
J: TRBJ1-6; D: -; V: TRBV19; length: 12; CDR3: CASSIDPRALHF
J: TRBJ2-1; D: TRBD2; V: TRBV19; length: 16; CDR3: CASSPMLAGEGFEQFF
J: TRBJ2-7; D: -; V: TRBV15; length: 16; CDR3: CATSRDTTGRSYEQYF
J: TRBJ2-7; D: -; V: TRBV30; length: 13; CDR3: CAWSWAVPGEQYF
J: TRBJ1-2; D: TRBD1; V: TRBV19; length: 14; CDR3: CASSGPGGLSSYTF
J: TRBJ1-1; D: TRBD1; V: TRBV11-3; length: 13; CDR3: CASSFTGGTEAFF
J: TRBJ1-4; D: -; V: TRBV7-3; length: 11; CDR3: CASSFREKLFF
J: TRBJ2-3; D: TRBD1; V: TRBV7-9; length: 14; CDR3: CASSLTGGADTQYF
J: TRBJ1-2; D: -; V: TRBV7-3; length: 15; CDR3: CASSLTSDSPYGYTF
J: TRBJ1-2; D: TRBD1; V: TRBV7-2; length: 14; CDR3: CASSLQQGNYGYTF
J: TRBJ1-1; D: TRBD1; V: TRBV18; length: 16; CDR3: CASSRDRDSYNTEAFF
J: TRBJ2-5; D: -; V: TRBV5-8; length: 14; CDR3: CASSTKTGQETQYF
J: TRBJ1-5; D: -; V: TRBV7-9; length: 12; CDR3: CASSLTNQPQHF